The 15 T cell receptor beta chains below were found in one sample sequenced in a study of blood T cell repertoires in COVID-19. The assay was immunoSEQ multiplex PCR, and TCRdb's table has in-frame clones only and misses some. Altogether roughly 100,000 clones are present, roughly 85% being singletons, with the ten largest covering over 2%. Sequencing used peripheral blood. These receptors came from a man between 45 and 60 years old with active COVID-19.

Concerning this clone: The sample contains more than one DNA sequence encoding this CDR3. V gene TRBV24-1 combines with J gene TRBJ2-5; 11 bases agree with TRBD1. The ends lost 2 bases at V and 4 bases at J; junction bases unmatched: 5. The CDR3 contains 16 residues. The V gene's germline CDR1 is KGHDR and CDR2 SFDVKD. CDR3 protein: CATSDSGTGGGETQYF. The DNA for the CDR3 is TGTGCCACCAGTGATTCCGGGACAGGGGGGGGAGAGACCCAGTACTTC.

The rearrangement links TRBV6-5 to TRBJ1-6, with D tentatively TRBD1 (5 bases). The CDR3 loop spans 13 amino acids. CDR1 and CDR2 from the germline V gene are MNHEY and SVGAGI. Trimming took 6 bases from V and 6 from J, leaving 9 bases between them. The CDR3 coding sequence is TGTGCCAGCAGCGGGGGGGTTAATTCACCCCTCCACTTT. It encodes CASSGGVNSPLHF.

The chain employs TRBV6-5 and TRBJ1-2, with a weak D call TRBD1 (5 bases). Germline values: CDR1 MNHEY, CDR2 SVGAGI. Trimming took off 8 bases at V and 0 bases at J, with 16 bases between the two ends. CDR3 length: 15 residues. The DNA for the CDR3 is TGTGCCAGCTCCAAGGGAACAGGCACTAACTATGGCTACACCTTC. Translation gives CASSKGTGTNYGYTF.

The chain carries TRBV11-2 and TRBJ1-6; D is uncertain. The V end lost 3 bases, the J end lost 6 bases, and 12 bases lay between the germline ends. CDR1 and CDR2 (germline): SGHAT, FQNNGV. This CDR3 is 15 amino acids long. The CDR3 DNA is TGTGCCAGCAGCTTGGGGTGGGGAGCTAATTCACCCCTCCACTTT. Protein: CASSLGWGANSPLHF.

The chain combines TRBV4-3 with TRBJ1-6; TRBD1 matches at 8 bases. Germline CDR1 LGHNA, CDR2 YSLEER. CDR3 length equals 14 residues. V shed 6 bases and J 5 bases; nucleotides not matched to a gene: 3. For the CDR3, the DNA is TGCGCCAGCAGTGACAGGGGACATAATTCACCCCTCCACTTT. It yields the protein CASSDRGHNSPLHF.

The chain carries TRBV27 and TRBJ2-7; D call uncertain. Trimming pared 5 bases from V and 2 bases from J, leaving 13 bases between. In germline, CDR1 is MNHEY, CDR2 SMNVEV (reference sequence). The CDR3 loop spans 14 amino acids. The CDR3 here is CASSPPRYPYEQYF. The CDR3 DNA reads as TGTGCCAGCAGTCCCCCCAGGTATCCCTACGAGCAGTACTTC.

This clone was seen only once. CDR3 nucleotide sequence: TGTGCCAGCAGCCCCCTCGGAGCGGGGGGGGAGACCCAGTACTTC. Its translation is CASSPLGAGGETQYF. The rearrangement links TRBV5-4 to TRBJ2-5; TRBD2 matches at 10 bases. CDR1 SGHNT and CDR2 YYREEE come from the germline V gene (reference sequence). This CDR3 contains 15 residues. Germline trimming cut 4 bases from V and 5 bases from J; bases unmatched to any gene: 8.

The V gene is TRBV7-2, the J gene TRBJ1-4; the match to TRBD1 covers 7 bases. The CDR3 is made up of 14 amino acids. Germline V CDR1 and CDR2: SGHTA, FQGNSA. With V trimmed by 4 bases and J by 4 bases, 3 bases remained unmatched. The CDR3 loop reads CASSSGQDNEKLFF. The CDR3 DNA is TGTGCCAGCAGCTCTGGACAGGATAATGAAAAACTGTTTTTT. The full variable domain, in which reference TRBV7-2 and TRBJ1-4 provide the parts outside the CDR3, is GAGVSQSPSNKVTEKGKDVELRCDPISGHTALYWYRQSLGQGLEFLIYFQGNSAPDKSGLPSDRFSAERTGGSVSTLTIQRTQQEDSAVYLCASSSGQDNEKLFFGSGTQLSVL.

The rearrangement links TRBV27 to TRBJ2-1, with D perhaps TRBD2 (6 bases). This CDR3 is 16 amino acids long. V lost 6 bases, J lost 0 bases, and 15 bases lay in between. Germline V gene lookup returns CDR1 MNHEY and CDR2 SMNVEV (reference sequence). The CDR3 protein is CASRAASVSSYNEQFF. The CDR3, as DNA: TGTGCCAGCAGAGCAGCTAGCGTAAGCTCCTACAATGAGCAGTTCTTC.

V gene TRBV24-1 combines with J gene TRBJ2-1; TRBD1 matches 7 bases. This CDR3 contains 15 residues. After removal of 4 bases from V and 7 bases from J, the junction contained 9 bases not matched to a gene. The germline V gene encodes CDR1 KGHDR and CDR2 SFDVKD. The CDR3 region has the DNA TGTGCCACCAGTGACCCTTCGACAGGGTCTAATGAGCAGTTCTTC. It specifies CATSDPSTGSNEQFF.

The rearrangement uses TRBV13 and TRBJ2-1; 12 nucleotides match TRBD1. Germline V gene sequence: CDR1 PRHDT, CDR2 FYEKMQ (reference sequence). CDR3 length: 16 amino acids. V dropped 5 bases and J dropped 4; count of bases not matched to a gene: 6. CDR3 in amino acids: CASSIRDRGPYNEQFF. CDR3 nucleotide sequence: TGTGCCAGCAGCATCAGGGACAGGGGGCCATACAATGAGCAGTTCTTC.

V usage is TRBV19 and J usage is TRBJ1-3; D is possibly TRBD1 (6 bases). Trimming pared 5 bases from V and 0 bases from J, leaving 11 bases between. The germline gives CDR1 LNHDA, CDR2 SQIVND (reference sequence). This CDR3 contains 15 residues. In nucleotides, the CDR3 is TGTGCCAGTAGTGGGGGCGGTGGCTCTGGAAACACCATATATTTT. Translation: CASSGGGGSGNTIYF. Combining the CDR3 with reference TRBV19 and TRBJ1-3 gives the whole variable domain DGGITQSPKYLFRKEGQNVTLSCEQNLNHDAMYWYRQDPGQGLRLIYYSQIVNDFQKGDIAEGYSVSREKKESFPLTVTSAQKNPTAFYLCASSGGGGSGNTIYFGEGSWLTVV.

The rearrangement joins TRBV5-6 to TRBJ2-5, with a weak D call TRBD2 (5 bases). This CDR3 is built from 17 residues. From germline, CDR1 is SGHDT and CDR2 YYEEEE. Trimming pared 1 base from V and 6 bases from J, leaving 22 bases between. The CDR3 DNA reads TGTGCCAGCAGCTTGAGACGCCCCGTGACTACCCGCCAGACCCAGTACTTC. Translation: CASSLRRPVTTRQTQYF.

This clone was detected a few times. The rearrangement links TRBV19 to TRBJ1-5; D uncertain. V was cut by 5 bases and J by 5 bases, with 10 bases left in between. This CDR3 comprises 13 residues. Germline V gene lookup returns CDR1 LNHDA and CDR2 SQIVND (reference sequence). CDR3 in amino acids: CASSPSLYQPQHF. In DNA, the CDR3 is TGTGCCAGTAGTCCGAGTTTGTATCAGCCCCAGCATTTT.

This chain links TRBV5-1 with TRBJ2-3, with 9 bases identical to TRBD1. The germline CDR1 and CDR2 sequences are SGHRS and YFSETQ. This CDR3 is 15 amino acids long. Trimming removed 4 bases from V and 0 bases from J; junction bases left unmatched: 3. As DNA, the CDR3 is TGCGCCAGCAGCGGCGGGACAGGGAGCACAGATACGCAGTATTTT. It translates to CASSGGTGSTDTQYF.